This entry lists 5 T cell receptor beta chains sequenced from one sample in a study of T cells after yellow fever vaccination. TCRdb passed the 5' RACE reads through MiXCR, listing each CDR3 protein once. The data show 600,000 to 750,000 distinct CDR3 sequences, with 9% to 15% seen just once and about 15% held by the top ten. The sequenced sample was PBMCs, obtained on the day of the yellow fever booster vaccination. The receptors here all came from a man under 40 who received the YFV17D yellow fever vaccine.

The chain couples TRBV5-1 to TRBJ2-3, with D tentatively TRBD2 (6 bases). Germline CDR1 SGHRS, CDR2 YFSETQ. CDR3 length: 16 amino acids. Trimming removed 2 bases from V and 5 bases from J, with 18 bases in between. The CDR3 region has the DNA TGCGCCAGCAGCTTATTCTTGGGACTGGAAGGAGATACGCAGTATTTT. Its protein product is CASSLFLGLEGDTQYF.

The gene calls are TRBV7-2 and TRBJ2-7; a weak D match, TRBD2 (6 bases). V lost 1 base and J lost 6, with 22 bases in between. Germline CDR1 and CDR2: SGHTA and FQGNSA. The CDR3 sequence is 17 residues long. CDR3 region: CASSLGAGTRFGVEQYF. In DNA form, the CDR3 reads TGTGCCAGCAGCTTAGGGGCAGGGACTCGGTTTGGGGTCGAGCAGTACTTC.

This clonotype was detected a few times. The chain uses TRBV10-3 and TRBJ2-3, with unresolved D. This CDR3 region has 14 residues. The V end lost 3 bases, the J end lost 2 bases, and 9 bases lay between the germline ends. Germline assignment: CDR1 ENHRY and CDR2 SYGVKD. The CDR3 bases are TGTGCCATCAGTGAAGGTGGGGACACAGATACGCAGTATTTT. Translated: CAISEGGDTDTQYF.

The table lists this clonotype with a few counts. J is TRBJ2-7 and V is TRBV18, with TRBD2 identical over 9 bases. The V and J ends lost 2 bases and 4 bases, in that order; junction bases with no gene match: 3. From germline, CDR1 is KGHSH and CDR2 LQKENI. The CDR3 runs to 14 residues. CDR3 residues: CASSPSGRMYEQYF. The CDR3 DNA reads TGTGCCAGCTCACCAAGCGGGAGGATGTACGAGCAGTACTTC. Together with reference TRBV18 and TRBJ2-7, the CDR3 gives the full variable domain: NAGVMQNPRHLVRRRGQEARLRCSPMKGHSHVYWYRQLPEEGLKFMVYLQKENIIDESGMPKERFSAEFPKEGPSILRIQQVVRGDSAAYFCASSPSGRMYEQYFGPGTRLTVT.

This clonotype was counted a few times. The V call is TRBV7-2, the J call TRBJ2-5; possible D gene TRBD2, 6 bases. The CDR3 is made up of 15 amino acids. Germline loops: CDR1 SGHTA, CDR2 FQGNSA. Trimming took 0 bases from V and 4 from J, leaving 12 bases between them. DNA for the CDR3: TGTGCCAGCAGCTTAGCGATCGCCGGGAGAGAGACCCAGTACTTC. Translating gives CASSLAIAGRETQYF.